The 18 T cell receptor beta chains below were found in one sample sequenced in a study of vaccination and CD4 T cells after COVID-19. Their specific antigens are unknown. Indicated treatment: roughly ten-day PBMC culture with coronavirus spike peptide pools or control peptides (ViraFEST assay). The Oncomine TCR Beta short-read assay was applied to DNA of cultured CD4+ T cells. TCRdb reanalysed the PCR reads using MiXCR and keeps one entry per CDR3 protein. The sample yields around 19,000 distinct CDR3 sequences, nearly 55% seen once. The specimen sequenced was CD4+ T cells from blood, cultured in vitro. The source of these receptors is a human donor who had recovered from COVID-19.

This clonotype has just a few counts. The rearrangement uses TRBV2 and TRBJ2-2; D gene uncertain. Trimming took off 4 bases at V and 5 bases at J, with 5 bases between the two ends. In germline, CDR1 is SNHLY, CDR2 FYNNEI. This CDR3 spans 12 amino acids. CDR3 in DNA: TGTGCCAGCAGTGGAGGTACCGGGGAGCTGTTTTTT. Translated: CASSGGTGELFF.

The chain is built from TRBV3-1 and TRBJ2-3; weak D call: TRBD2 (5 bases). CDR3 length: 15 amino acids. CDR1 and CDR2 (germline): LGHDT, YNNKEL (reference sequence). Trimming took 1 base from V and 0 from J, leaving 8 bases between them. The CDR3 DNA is TGTGCCAGCAGCCAAGCCCCGGGAAGCACAGATACGCAGTATTTT. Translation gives CASSQAPGSTDTQYF.

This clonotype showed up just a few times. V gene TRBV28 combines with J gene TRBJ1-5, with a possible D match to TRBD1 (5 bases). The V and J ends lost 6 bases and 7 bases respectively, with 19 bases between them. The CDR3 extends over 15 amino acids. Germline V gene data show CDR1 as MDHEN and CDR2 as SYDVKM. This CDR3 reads CASRTLLGVAQPQHF. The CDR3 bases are TGTGCCAGCAGGACTCTCTTGGGGGTGGCACAGCCCCAGCATTTT.

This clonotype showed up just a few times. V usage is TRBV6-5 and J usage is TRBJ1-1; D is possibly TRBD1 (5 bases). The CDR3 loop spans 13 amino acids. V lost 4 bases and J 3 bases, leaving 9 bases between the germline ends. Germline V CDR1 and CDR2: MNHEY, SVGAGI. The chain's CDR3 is CASSFGGYTEAFF. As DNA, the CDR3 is TGTGCCAGCAGTTTCGGGGGGTACACTGAAGCTTTCTTT.

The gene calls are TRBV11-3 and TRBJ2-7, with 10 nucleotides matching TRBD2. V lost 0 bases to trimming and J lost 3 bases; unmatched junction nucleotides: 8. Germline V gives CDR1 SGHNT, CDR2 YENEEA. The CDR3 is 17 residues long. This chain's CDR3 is CASSLDVTSGAIYEQYF. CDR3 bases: TGTGCCAGCAGCTTAGACGTTACTAGCGGGGCCATCTACGAGCAGTACTTC.

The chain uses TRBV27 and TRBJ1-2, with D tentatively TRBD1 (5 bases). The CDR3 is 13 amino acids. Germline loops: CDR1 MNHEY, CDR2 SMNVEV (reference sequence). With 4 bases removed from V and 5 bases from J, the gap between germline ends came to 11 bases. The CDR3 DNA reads TGTGCCAGCAGTTACCAGGGTTGGTATGGCTACACCTTC. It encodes CASSYQGWYGYTF.

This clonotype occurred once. CDR3: CASGQGAWGNQPQHF. DNA of the CDR3: TGTGCCAGCGGACAGGGGGCGTGGGGCAATCAGCCCCAGCATTTT. The chain links TRBV6-2 or TRBV6-3 to TRBJ1-5; the match to TRBD1 covers 11 bases. J gave up 2 bases and V 8 bases, and 5 bases lay outside the gene matches. Per germline, CDR1 MNHEY and CDR2 SVGEGT. The CDR3 runs 15 residues.

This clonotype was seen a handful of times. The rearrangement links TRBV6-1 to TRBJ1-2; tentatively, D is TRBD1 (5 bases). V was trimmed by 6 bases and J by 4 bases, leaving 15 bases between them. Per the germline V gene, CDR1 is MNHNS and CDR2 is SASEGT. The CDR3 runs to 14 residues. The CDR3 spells CASSQQVLGYGYTF. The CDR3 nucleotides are TGTGCCAGCAGCCAACAGGTTCTGGGCTATGGCTACACCTTC.

The DNA of the CDR3 is TGCAGCGTTATTCCTGTTGCAGATACGCAGTATTTT. It translates to CSVIPVADTQYF. The J gene is TRBJ2-3, the V gene TRBV29-1, with D uncertain. CDR3 length equals 12 residues. V dropped 5 bases and J dropped 4 bases, with 10 bases sitting between them. Germline lookup yields CDR1 SQVTM and CDR2 ANQGSEA.

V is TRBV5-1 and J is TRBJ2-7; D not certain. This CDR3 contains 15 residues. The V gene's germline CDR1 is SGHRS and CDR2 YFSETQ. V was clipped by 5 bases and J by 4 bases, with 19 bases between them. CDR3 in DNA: TGCGCCAGCAGTCTTGGCCCCGGACGGCATTACGAGCAGTACTTC. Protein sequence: CASSLGPGRHYEQYF. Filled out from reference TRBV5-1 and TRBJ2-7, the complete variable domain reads KAGVTQTPRYLIKTRGQQVTLSCSPISGHRSVSWYQQTPGQGLQFLFEYFSETQRNKGNFPGRFSGRQFSNSRSEMNVSTLELGDSALYLCASSLGPGRHYEQYFGPGTRLTVT.

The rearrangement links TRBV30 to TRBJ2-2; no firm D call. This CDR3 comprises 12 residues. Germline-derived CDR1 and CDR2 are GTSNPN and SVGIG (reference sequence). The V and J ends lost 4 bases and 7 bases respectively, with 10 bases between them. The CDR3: CAWNLRYGELFF. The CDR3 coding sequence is TGTGCCTGGAATCTGAGATACGGGGAGCTGTTTTTT.

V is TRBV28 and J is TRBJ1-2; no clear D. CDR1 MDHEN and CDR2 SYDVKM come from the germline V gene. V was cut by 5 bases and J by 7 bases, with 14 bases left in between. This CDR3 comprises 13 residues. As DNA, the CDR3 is TGTGCCAGCAGTCCATCTCTGGGTGGTGGCTACACCTTC. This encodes CASSPSLGGGYTF.

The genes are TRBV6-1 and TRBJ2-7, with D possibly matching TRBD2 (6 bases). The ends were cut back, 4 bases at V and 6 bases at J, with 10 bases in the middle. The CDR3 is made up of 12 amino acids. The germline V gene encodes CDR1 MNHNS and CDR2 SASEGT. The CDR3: CASSVRGVEQYF. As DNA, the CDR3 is TGTGCCAGCAGTGTGCGGGGAGTCGAGCAGTACTTC.

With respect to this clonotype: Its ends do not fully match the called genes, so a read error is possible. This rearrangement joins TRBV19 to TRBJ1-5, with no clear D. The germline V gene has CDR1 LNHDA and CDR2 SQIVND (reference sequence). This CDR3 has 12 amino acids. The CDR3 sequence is CASSSRNLPQHF. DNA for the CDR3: TGTGCCAGTAGTAGCCGGAATCTGCCCCAGCATTTT.

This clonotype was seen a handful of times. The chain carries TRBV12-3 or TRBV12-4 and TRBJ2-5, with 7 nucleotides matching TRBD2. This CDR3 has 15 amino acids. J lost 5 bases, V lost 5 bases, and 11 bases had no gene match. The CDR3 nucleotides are TGTGCCAGCAGTCCTCGGACGGGGGGATTGGAGACCCAGTACTTC. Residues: CASSPRTGGLETQYF.

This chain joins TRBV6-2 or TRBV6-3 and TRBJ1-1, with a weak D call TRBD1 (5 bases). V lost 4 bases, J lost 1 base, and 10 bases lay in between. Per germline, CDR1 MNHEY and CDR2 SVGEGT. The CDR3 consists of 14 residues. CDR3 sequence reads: CASSSQGPNTEAFF. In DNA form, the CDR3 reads TGTGCCAGCAGTTCTCAGGGACCGAACACTGAAGCTTTCTTT.

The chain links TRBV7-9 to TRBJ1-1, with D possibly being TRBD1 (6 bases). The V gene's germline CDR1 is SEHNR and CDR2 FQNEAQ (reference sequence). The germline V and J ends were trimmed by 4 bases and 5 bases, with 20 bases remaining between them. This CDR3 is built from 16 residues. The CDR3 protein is CASSSQGPSLGTEAFF. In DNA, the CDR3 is TGTGCCAGCAGCTCACAGGGCCCCTCCCTGGGGACTGAAGCTTTCTTT.

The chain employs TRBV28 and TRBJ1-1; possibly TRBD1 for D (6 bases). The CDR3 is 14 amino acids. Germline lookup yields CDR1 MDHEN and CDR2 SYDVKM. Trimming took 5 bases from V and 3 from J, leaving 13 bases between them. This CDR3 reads CASSGGQDDTEAFF. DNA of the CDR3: TGTGCCAGCAGTGGGGGACAAGACGACACTGAAGCTTTCTTT.